The rows below give T cell receptor beta chains drawn from one sample of a study of T cell responses to AZD1222 COVID-19 vaccine. The assay was immunoSEQ multiplex PCR, and TCRdb's table has in-frame clones only and misses some. The sample has 120,000 to 150,000 clones, about 93% seen once; the top ten hold about 4%. The sequences come from peripheral blood, collected 28 days after the second AZD1222 dose. The receptor set was obtained from an adult who received the AZD1222 COVID-19 vaccine. Both conserved end residues are part of each CDR3. The D gene is left open where the match is weak. A clone size is listed for some rows: how often the clone was seen (once, few, many), or a class if it is expanded.

clone size	V gene	J gene	D gene	CDR3 protein	CDR3 DNA
once	TRBV5-6	TRBJ2-7	.	CASSLNSGDPTAYEQYF	TGTGCCAGCAGCTTGAATAGCGGCGACCCAACGGCCTACGAGCAGTACTTC
once	TRBV9	TRBJ2-3	TRBD1	CASSVDRGTDTQYF	TGTGCCAGCAGCGTCGACAGGGGCACAGATACGCAGTATTTT
.	TRBV7-6	TRBJ1-3	TRBD1	CASGDRSLGNTIYF	TGTGCCAGCGGGGACAGATCGCTAGGAAACACCATATATTTT
.	TRBV18	TRBJ1-5	.	CASSPSPGNQPQHF	TGTGCCAGCTCACCGTCTCCGGGGAATCAGCCCCAGCATTTT
once	TRBV2	TRBJ2-1	TRBD1	CASSEEVTGGNEQFF	TGTGCCAGCAGTGAGGAGGTGACAGGGGGCAACGAGCAGTTCTTC
.	TRBV11-3	TRBJ1-1	.	CASSLRVNTEAFF	TGTGCCAGCAGCCTCCGGGTGAACACTGAAGCTTTCTTT
.	TRBV11-3	TRBJ2-3	.	CASSLGNTDTQYF	TGTGCCAGCAGCTTAGGTAACACAGATACGCAGTATTTT
.	TRBV10-3	TRBJ1-5	.	CAIRDTDGNQPQHF	TGTGCCATCAGGGACACAGACGGCAATCAGCCCCAGCATTTT
.	TRBV19	TRBJ2-7	TRBD1	CASSMRRDRAYEQYF	TGTGCCAGTAGTATGCGCCGGGACAGGGCCTACGAGCAGTACTTC
.	TRBV25-1	TRBJ1-2	TRBD1	CASSPPGGRGYTF	TGTGCCAGCAGCCCCCCAGGGGGCAGAGGCTACACCTTC
.	TRBV5-1	TRBJ1-1	.	CASSLTPRGHRNTEAFF	TGCGCCAGCAGCTTAACCCCGCGTGGACACAGGAACACTGAAGCTTTCTTT
.	TRBV9	TRBJ1-3	.	CASSKLRDQGNTIYF	TGTGCCAGCAGCAAACTCAGGGACCAAGGAAACACCATATATTTT
.	TRBV7-3	TRBJ2-3	.	CASSLWGGATDTQYF	TGTGCCAGCAGCTTATGGGGCGGGGCCACAGATACGCAGTATTTT
few	TRBV5-1	TRBJ2-5	.	CASSPGLQETQYF	TGCGCCAGCAGCCCCGGATTACAAGAGACCCAGTACTTC